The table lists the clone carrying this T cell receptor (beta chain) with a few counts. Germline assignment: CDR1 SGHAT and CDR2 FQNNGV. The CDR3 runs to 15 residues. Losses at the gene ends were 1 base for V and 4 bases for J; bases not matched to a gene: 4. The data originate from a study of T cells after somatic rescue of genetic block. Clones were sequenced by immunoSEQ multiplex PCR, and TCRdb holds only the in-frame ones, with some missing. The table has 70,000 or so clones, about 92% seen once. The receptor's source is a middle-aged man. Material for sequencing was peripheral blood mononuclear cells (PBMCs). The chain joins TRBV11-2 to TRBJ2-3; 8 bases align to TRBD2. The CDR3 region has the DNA TGTGCCAGCAGCTTAGGTAGCGGGAATGCAGATACGCAGTATTTT. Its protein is CASSLGSGNADTQYF.